What follows are 5 T cell receptor beta chains derived from one specimen sequenced in a study of T cells in Graves' hyperthyroidism and ophthalmopathy. Regions amplified from RNA transcripts were the TCR beta CDR3 regions. First-round RT-PCR of the TCR CDR3 relied on the HTBI primer set. Using its own MiXCR run on the multiplex PCR reads, TCRdb lists one record per CDR3 protein. The sample carries around 260,000 distinct CDR3 sequences, around 25% recorded once. Sequencing was carried out using blood. The receptors derive from a man in his forties with Graves' hyperthyroidism that later progressed to Graves' ophthalmopathy.

This sequence joins TRBV28 and TRBJ2-5; TRBD2 matches 8 bases. Per the germline V gene, CDR1 is MDHEN and CDR2 is SYDVKM. V lost 6 bases, J lost 2 bases, and 8 bases stayed unmatched. The CDR3 has 15 residues. This CDR3 is CASRPPTSGQETQYF. CDR3 DNA sequence: TGTGCCAGCAGACCCCCCACTAGCGGTCAAGAGACCCAGTACTTC.

This clonotype occurred many times. This sequence joins TRBV10-3 and TRBJ2-5, with TRBD1 matching over 8 bases. Germline V gene lookup returns CDR1 ENHRY and CDR2 SYGVKD. The CDR3 is 16 amino acids. The ends lost 0 bases at V and 1 base at J; junction bases unmatched: 4. CDR3 bases: TGTGCCATCAGTGAGTCGGGACAGGACTCCCAAGAGACCCAGTACTTC. It is translated as CAISESGQDSQETQYF.

V usage is TRBV6-1 and J usage is TRBJ2-7; 10 bases are a match to TRBD1. CDR1 MNHNS and CDR2 SASEGT come from the germline V gene. This CDR3 is built from 13 residues. V was clipped by 6 bases and J by 6 bases; unmatched bases: 5. CDR3 loop: CASRGQGQGEQYF. CDR3 nucleotides: TGTGCCAGCAGGGGACAGGGGCAGGGCGAGCAGTACTTC.

This clonotype was seen at least ten times. V gene TRBV20-1 combines with J gene TRBJ2-3, with D uncertain. With 1 base removed from V and 6 bases from J, the gap between germline ends came to 14 bases. Germline V gives CDR1 DFQATT, CDR2 SNEGSKA (reference sequence). The CDR3 runs 14 residues. The CDR3 here is CSARAINSRDTQYF. The CDR3 DNA is TGCAGTGCTAGAGCGATAAACAGTCGGGATACGCAGTATTTT.

This clonotype was seen at least ten times. The rearrangement uses TRBV14 and TRBJ2-7; D possibly uses TRBD1 or TRBD2 (5 bases each). V was trimmed by 0 bases and J by 6 bases, leaving 9 bases between them. The CDR3 totals 13 residues. CDR1 SGHDN and CDR2 FVKESK come from the germline V gene. The CDR3 sequence: CASSQDSGAEQYF. The CDR3 DNA reads as TGTGCCAGCAGCCAAGATTCCGGGGCCGAGCAGTACTTC.